The clone carrying this T cell receptor beta chain was seen only once. Antigen: not known. This record belongs to a study of vaccination effects on CD4 cells after COVID-19. Study details: Two convalescent patients provided samples 16 days and one week prevaccination.

The repertoire was sequenced with immunoSEQ multiplex PCR; TCRdb's copy has only in-frame clones and lacks some. The data show tens of thousands of clones, under 80% seen once. Cells that had been cultured for less than 13 days were the source of isolated CD4+ T cells. In germline, CDR1 is SNHLY, CDR2 FYNNEI. This CDR3 has 17 residues. The ends lost 7 bases at V and 4 bases at J; junction bases unmatched: 8. This chain joins TRBV2 and TRBJ2-1; 15 bases are a match to TRBD2. The material was CD4+ T cells from PBMCs cultured without peptide, obtained before COVID-19 vaccination. This TCR was recovered from a human donor who had a prior SARS-CoV-2 infection. CDR3 in DNA: TGTGCCAGCAAAATCGGACTAGCGGGAGGGCCATACAATGAGCAGTTCTTC. It translates to CASKIGLAGGPYNEQFF.